These T cell receptor beta chains were read from a single sample in a study of Ad26.COV2.S vaccination and SARS-CoV-2 variants. Some clones are missing from TCRdb's copy, which holds only in-frame ones; the method was immunoSEQ multiplex PCR. The sample shows about 87,000 clones, approximately 82% of them seen only once. Here the sequenced sample was peripheral blood, taken after recovery from COVID-19. The receptor set was obtained from a human donor who had recovered from COVID-19. Each CDR3 is given with its conserved first and last residue. The D gene is left open where the match is weak. Not every row has a clone size; where given, it reads once, few, many or a size class.

d_call j_call clone_size cdr3_length v_call cdr3_aa cdr3_nt
. TRBJ2-1 . 15 TRBV11-3 CASSLRENSYNEQFF TGTGCCAGCAGCTTAAGGGAGAACTCCTACAATGAGCAGTTCTTC
TRBD1 TRBJ2-1 . 17 TRBV19 CASSTQPRWGQFNEQFF TGTGCCAGTAGTACTCAACCTCGTTGGGGACAGTTCAATGAGCAGTTCTTC
. TRBJ2-6 . 18 TRBV6-2/TRBV6-3 CASSYGAGPGSGANVLTF TGTGCCAGCAGTTACGGGGCAGGCCCTGGATCTGGGGCCAACGTCCTGACTTTC
. TRBJ1-2 . 14 TRBV4-3 CASSQGKGSYGYTF TGCGCCAGCAGCCAAGGGAAGGGAAGCTATGGCTACACCTTC
. TRBJ2-1 . 14 TRBV11-2 CASGGRASYNEQFF TGTGCCAGCGGGGGGCGGGCGTCCTACAATGAGCAGTTCTTC
. TRBJ2-3 once 17 TRBV7-8 CASKKPRGADRTDTQYF TGTGCCAGCAAAAAACCTAGGGGCGCGGATCGAACAGATACGCAGTATTTT
. TRBJ2-3 . 13 TRBV6-5 CASSYGGTDTQYF TGTGCCAGCAGTTATGGAGGCACAGATACGCAGTATTTT
. TRBJ2-3 . 15 TRBV2 CASSFTRTSTDTQYF TGTGCCAGCAGCTTTACTAGGACTAGCACAGATACGCAGTATTTT
. TRBJ1-1 . 14 TRBV19 CASSRQRQNTEAFF TGTGCCAGTAGTCGACAGAGACAGAACACTGAAGCTTTCTTT
TRBD1 TRBJ2-5 . 15 TRBV5-8 CASSLEAGGDETQYF TGTGCCAGCAGCCTGGAGGCAGGGGGCGACGAGACCCAGTACTTC
. TRBJ1-1 . 14 TRBV3-1/TRBV3-2 CASSQSSAVRRAFF TGTGCCAGCAGCCAATCTTCAGCCGTCCGCCGGGCTTTCTTT
. TRBJ1-3 . 15 TRBV4-2 CASSQAGPKENTIYF TGTGCCAGCAGCCAAGCGGGACCGAAGGAAAACACCATATATTTT
. TRBJ1-3 . 13 TRBV28 CASTLISGNTIYF TGTGCCAGCACCTTGATCTCTGGAAACACCATATATTTT
. TRBJ2-7 . 12 TRBV28 CASSLSSYEQYF TGTGCCAGCAGTTTATCGAGCTACGAGCAGTACTTC
. TRBJ1-5 . 16 TRBV4-1 CASSQDSGWSNQPQHF TGCGCCAGCAGCCAAGATTCGGGGTGGTCCAATCAGCCCCAGCATTTT
TRBD2 TRBJ2-2 . 14 TRBV19 CASSWTSGAGELFF TGTGCCAGTAGTTGGACTAGCGGGGCCGGGGAGCTGTTTTTT
. TRBJ2-6 . 15 TRBV10-3 CAISESFGGANVLTF TGTGCCATCAGTGAGTCTTTCGGTGGGGCCAACGTCCTGACTTTC
TRBD2 TRBJ2-3 . 15 TRBV10-3 CAITSGGTSGDTQYF TGTGCCATCACCAGTGGGGGGACTAGCGGAGATACGCAGTATTTT
. TRBJ1-1 . 14 TRBV28 CASSGFRGNTEAFF TGTGCCAGCAGTGGATTCAGGGGGAACACTGAAGCTTTCTTT
. TRBJ1-2 . 14 TRBV6-1 CASSEGGVGYGYTF TGTGCCAGCAGTGAGGGGGGAGTAGGGTATGGCTACACCTTC
TRBD2 TRBJ2-1 . 14 TRBV5-1 CASSLEGLAVEQFF TGCGCCAGCAGCTTGGAGGGACTAGCGGTTGAGCAGTTCTTC
TRBD2 TRBJ2-3 . 19 TRBV28 CASSLLSPRLAEKNDTQYF TGTGCCAGCAGTTTATTATCCCCTAGACTAGCGGAAAAAAACGATACGCAGTATTTT
. TRBJ2-2 . 13 TRBV9 CASSITDTGELFF TGTGCCAGCAGTATTACAGACACCGGGGAGCTGTTTTTT
. TRBJ2-7 . 14 TRBV5-5 CASSLLSLQYEQYF TGTGCCAGCAGCTTGCTCAGCTTACAGTACGAGCAGTACTTC
. TRBJ2-6 . 16 TRBV19 CASSLADLGGANVLTF TGTGCCAGTAGTTTGGCGGACCTTGGGGGGGCCAACGTCCTGACTTTC
. TRBJ2-7 once 13 TRBV7-2 CASSLGRTYEQYF TGTGCCAGCAGCTTAGGTAGGACCTACGAGCAGTACTTC
. TRBJ1-3 few 14 TRBV10-1 CASSGPSSGNTIYF TGCGCCAGCAGTGGACCCAGCTCTGGAAACACCATATATTTT
. TRBJ2-7 . 14 TRBV5-1 CASSSDRFPYEQYF TGCGCCAGCAGCTCGGACAGATTTCCCTACGAGCAGTACTTC
. TRBJ2-4 . 14 TRBV27 CASSFRRESYIQYF TGTGCCAGCAGTTTCCGGCGGGAATCGTACATTCAGTACTTC
. TRBJ2-7 . 12 TRBV29-1 CSVGDTYYEQYF TGCAGCGTGGGGGACACATACTACGAGCAGTACTTC
TRBD2 TRBJ2-3 . 13 TRBV6-4 CASSETAGVSQYF TGTGCCAGCAGTGAAACGGCGGGAGTCTCGCAGTATTTT
. TRBJ1-1 . 15 TRBV5-1 CATRPLSRLNTEAFF TGCGCCACCAGGCCTTTGAGTAGGCTGAACACTGAAGCTTTCTTT
TRBD1 TRBJ2-2 . 15 TRBV28 CASSQGQGWPGELFF TGTGCCAGCAGTCAGGGACAGGGGTGGCCCGGGGAGCTGTTTTTT
. TRBJ2-7 . 16 TRBV7-8 CASSLGGGGNVAEQYF TGTGCCAGCAGCTTAGGAGGTGGGGGGAACGTAGCCGAGCAGTACTTC
. TRBJ2-7 few 12 TRBV9 CASSEQGYEQYF TGTGCCAGCAGCGAACAGGGTTACGAGCAGTACTTC
TRBD1 TRBJ2-7 . 13 TRBV13 CASSYRDSYEQYF TGTGCCAGCAGCTACCGGGACAGCTACGAGCAGTACTTC
. TRBJ2-5 . 13 TRBV28 CASSFNREKTQYF TGTGCCAGCAGTTTCAACAGGGAAAAGACCCAGTACTTC
. TRBJ2-7 . 14 TRBV6-5 CASSYAQGSYEQYF TGTGCCAGCAGTTACGCCCAGGGTAGCTACGAGCAGTACTTC
TRBD1 TRBJ1-1 few 14 TRBV3-1/TRBV3-2 CASSQRGQHTEAFF TGTGCCAGCAGCCAAAGGGGGCAACACACTGAAGCTTTCTTT
TRBD2 TRBJ2-2 . 14 TRBV24-1 CATSSGENTGELFF TGTGCCACCTCTAGCGGGGAGAACACCGGGGAGCTGTTTTTT
. TRBJ2-1 . 16 TRBV28 CASSFGVRIKYNEQFF TGTGCCAGCAGTTTTGGTGTACGGATTAAGTACAATGAGCAGTTCTTC
TRBD1 TRBJ2-2 . 17 TRBV11-2 CASSFIGTGSFTGELFF TGTGCCAGCAGCTTTATAGGGACAGGGTCGTTCACCGGGGAGCTGTTTTTT
. TRBJ1-3 . 12 TRBV7-9 CASSPLGNTIYF TGTGCCAGCAGCCCACTGGGAAACACCATATATTTT
. TRBJ2-4 . 17 TRBV4-3 CASSQVSGQLAKNIQYF TGCGCCAGCAGCCAAGTTTCAGGACAACTAGCCAAAAACATTCAGTACTTC
. TRBJ1-2 . 14 TRBV28 CASRGQPSLYGYTF TGTGCCAGTCGCGGACAACCCTCACTCTATGGCTACACCTTC
TRBD2 TRBJ2-5 . 18 TRBV28 CASSLSPGLGSIQETQYF TGTGCCAGCAGTTTATCGCCGGGACTAGGAAGCATACAAGAGACCCAGTACTTC
TRBD2 TRBJ2-5 . 17 TRBV5-1 CASSLGLAGVRQETQYF TGCGCCAGCAGCTTGGGACTAGCGGGAGTAAGGCAAGAGACCCAGTACTTC
. TRBJ2-7 . 14 TRBV18 CASSPQNLRYEQYF TGTGCCAGCTCACCACAAAACTTACGCTACGAGCAGTACTTC